A single sample is the source of the 14 T cell receptor beta chains below, sequenced in a study of shared clonotypes between healthy human individuals. TCRdb's copy holds only in-frame clones and misses some; the assay was immunoSEQ multiplex PCR. The repertoire consists of roughly 1,600,000 clones, with around 98.5% occurring once and the leading ten covering around 0.38%. The sample was naive CD4+ T cells sorted from blood. Subset described: CD45RA+ positively selected. All receptors derive from a man aged 25-40 years in good health.

This chain joins TRBV2 and TRBJ2-4, with TRBD1 matching 10 bases. Trimming removed 8 bases from V and 8 bases from J; junction bases left unmatched: 3. The CDR3 sequence is 12 residues long. From germline, CDR1 is SNHLY and CDR2 FYNNEI. The CDR3 is CASDRGLDIQYF. CDR3 DNA: TGTGCCAGCGACAGGGGGCTAGACATTCAGTACTTC.

This chain joins TRBV27 and TRBJ1-1; perhaps TRBD1 as D (6 bases). CDR3 length equals 12 residues. Germline-derived CDR1 and CDR2 are MNHEY and SMNVEV (reference sequence). Deletions cut 5 bases from V and 9 bases from J, with 13 bases between. The CDR3 bases are TGTGCCAGCAGTATAACAGGGACAAAAGCTTTCTTT. It yields the protein CASSITGTKAFF.

The chain couples TRBV5-8 to TRBJ2-7; 7 bases line up with TRBD2. Germline V gene lookup returns CDR1 SGHTS and CDR2 YDEGEE. This CDR3 has 12 residues. With 4 bases clipped from V and 6 bases from J, the junction kept 4 bases outside the gene matches. DNA of the CDR3: TGTGCCAGCAGCCGGACTAGTTTCGAGCAGTACTTC. Its protein product is CASSRTSFEQYF.

This chain links TRBV27 with TRBJ1-1; 8 nucleotides line up with TRBD1. Germline V gives CDR1 MNHEY, CDR2 SMNVEV (reference sequence). The CDR3 runs 16 residues. V trimming: 4 bases; J trimming: 7 bases; junction bases outside the gene matches: 14. The CDR3 DNA follows: TGTGCCAGCAGTTCAGGGGCTCCAGGGGGCGGCGATGAAGCTTTCTTT. Encoded protein: CASSSGAPGGGDEAFF.

V gene TRBV20-1 combines with J gene TRBJ2-1; no firm D call. Trimming took off 5 bases at V and 8 bases at J, with 10 bases between the two ends. CDR1 is DFQATT, CDR2 SNEGSKA, per germline (reference sequence). This CDR3 comprises 11 residues. Written as DNA, the CDR3 is TGCAGTGCTGGCAAACTCCATGAGCAGTTCTTC. This sequence encodes CSAGKLHEQFF.

The chain recombines TRBV15 with TRBJ2-2, with a weak D call TRBD2 (5 bases). The CDR3 sequence is 14 residues long. V was trimmed by 3 bases and J by 6 bases, leaving 11 bases between them. Germline V CDR1 and CDR2: LNHNV, YYDKDF (reference sequence). The CDR3 coding sequence is TGTGCCACCAGCAGGGACGCCGGGGCCGGGGAGCTGTTTTTT. Translation gives CATSRDAGAGELFF.

The J gene is TRBJ2-2, the V gene TRBV5-5; the match to TRBD2 covers 7 bases. Germline V gene sequence: CDR1 SGHKS, CDR2 YYEKEE (reference sequence). J gave up 6 bases and V 4 bases, and 6 bases lay outside the gene matches. The CDR3 is 14 amino acids. In DNA, the CDR3 is TGTGCCAGCAGCCGAGTGGGAGGGGCCGGGGAGCTGTTTTTT. Residues: CASSRVGGAGELFF.

The chain has TRBV25-1 and TRBJ2-1, with 10 positions matching TRBD2. Germline V gene lookup returns CDR1 MGHDK and CDR2 SYGVNS. The V and J ends lost 7 bases and 6 bases, in that order; junction bases with no gene match: 3. The CDR3 is 13 amino acids. The CDR3 DNA is TGTGCCAGCAATCTAGCGGGAGCCAATGAGCAGTTCTTC. Translated, it gives CASNLAGANEQFF.

The chain is built from TRBV29-1 and TRBJ2-7; the D gene could be TRBD1 or TRBD2 (5 bases each). V lost 7 bases and J 2 bases, leaving 12 bases between the germline ends. Germline V CDR1 and CDR2: SQVTM, ANQGSEA. CDR3 length equals 12 residues. Here the CDR3 DNA reads TGCAGCGGCCGGGACCGGACCTACGAGCAGTACTTC. Amino acid sequence: CSGRDRTYEQYF.

This chain connects TRBV10-3 to TRBJ2-2; D is uncertain. V gave up 7 bases and J gave up 1 base, with 13 bases separating them. CDR1 and CDR2 (germline): ENHRY, SYGVKD. The CDR3 length is 15 residues. The chain's CDR3 is CAITSIPGNTGELFF. The CDR3 nucleotides read TGTGCCATCACCTCCATCCCCGGGAACACCGGGGAGCTGTTTTTT.

The chain is built from TRBV15 and TRBJ2-7, with D unclear. Looked up from germline, CDR1 is LNHNV and CDR2 is YYDKDF (reference sequence). CDR3 size: 13 residues. Trimming cost V 0 bases and J 4 bases, with 7 bases left between them. CDR3 sequence reads: CATSRETLYEQYF. CDR3 coding DNA: TGTGCCACCAGCAGAGAAACCTTGTACGAGCAGTACTTC.

CDR3 nucleotide sequence: TGTGCCAGCAGCTCAGACACCCGTGCGGGGACTGAAGCTTTCTTT. Protein: CASSSDTRAGTEAFF. The J gene is TRBJ1-1, the V gene TRBV7-9; no reliable D call. Germline CDR1 is SEHNR and CDR2 is FQNEAQ (reference sequence). The CDR3 extends over 15 amino acids. Trimming took off 4 bases at V and 5 bases at J, with 17 bases between the two ends.

CDR3 sequence: CASSAPGDGNIQYF. CDR3 bases: TGTGCCAGCAGCGCACCTGGCGATGGAAACATTCAGTACTTC. This chain joins TRBV9 and TRBJ2-4; no clear D. CDR1 and CDR2 (germline): SGDLS, YYNGEE. Trimming took off 3 bases at V and 6 bases at J, with 13 bases between the two ends. The CDR3 is made up of 14 amino acids.

The J gene is TRBJ2-3, the V gene TRBV9; TRBD2 matches 7 bases. There are 14 residues in the CDR3. Germline values: CDR1 SGDLS, CDR2 YYNGEE. Losses at the gene ends were 2 bases for V and 2 bases for J; bases not matched to a gene: 2. The CDR3, as DNA: TGTGCCAGCAGCGTCCGGGACTACACAGATACGCAGTATTTT. It encodes CASSVRDYTDTQYF. Together with reference TRBV9 and TRBJ2-3, the CDR3 gives the full variable domain: DSGVTQTPKHLITATGQRVTLRCSPRSGDLSVYWYQQSLDQGLQFLIQYYNGEERAKGNILERFSAQQFPDLHSELNLSSLELGDSALYFCASSVRDYTDTQYFGPGTRLTVL.